Presented here are 4 T cell receptor beta chains from one specimen sequenced in a study of blood T cell repertoires in COVID-19. Sequencing was performed with immunoSEQ multiplex PCR; in TCRdb, only in-frame clones are kept and a portion is missing. The table records approximately 130,000 clones, roughly 80% of them present only once. The specimen sequenced was peripheral blood. These TCRs come from a human donor in a cohort sampled during active COVID-19.

This chain uses TRBV4-2 with TRBJ1-2, with D possibly TRBD1 on 6 matching bases. Germline CDR1 and CDR2: LGHNA and YNFKEQ. There are 17 residues in the CDR3. V gave up 0 bases and J gave up 4 bases, with 18 bases separating them. CDR3 DNA sequence: TGTGCCAGCAGCCAAGATCTTAGGGGGGGGCGGATCTATGGCTACACCTTC. Its protein product is CASSQDLRGGRIYGYTF.

The rearrangement links TRBV28 to TRBJ1-1; no definite D call. CDR1 and CDR2 from the germline V gene are MDHEN and SYDVKM. The CDR3 runs 15 residues. V lost 7 bases and J lost 1, with 16 bases in between. The CDR3 coding sequence is TGTGCCAGCACTTTTGGGAGGTTTTCGAACACTGAAGCTTTCTTT. Translation: CASTFGRFSNTEAFF. The variable domain in full, completed from reference TRBV28 and TRBJ1-1, reads DVKVTQSSRYLVKRTGEKVFLECVQDMDHENMFWYRQDPGLGLRLIYFSYDVKMKEKGDIPEGYSVSREKKERFSLILESASTNQTSMYLCASTFGRFSNTEAFFGQGTRLTVV.

This clone was seen only a few times. The chain combines TRBV6-1 with TRBJ1-1; D remains ambiguous. Germline assignment: CDR1 MNHNS and CDR2 SASEGT. V was shortened by 2 bases and J by 8 bases, with 12 bases between the two germline ends. This CDR3 has 13 residues. The CDR3: CASSESRPWEAFF. In DNA form, the CDR3 reads TGTGCCAGCAGTGAAAGCAGGCCTTGGGAAGCTTTCTTT.

The chain employs TRBV12-3 or TRBV12-4 and TRBJ2-7; TRBD2 agrees at 7 bases. J lost 9 bases, V lost 5 bases, and 7 bases had no gene match. CDR3 length equals 12 residues. CDR3 region: CASSRVGEGQYF. CDR3 sequence (DNA): TGTGCCAGCAGTCGCGTAGGGGAGGGGCAGTACTTC.